This TCR beta chain was captured by sequencing in a study of cytomegalovirus exposure and HLA in healthy donors. Notes on the study in general: Cytomegalovirus status was reportedly diagnosed by the classifier with high sensitivity and specificity. According to the study, around 160 TCR beta chains were cytomegalovirus-associated. It was found in a later analysis that first-cohort TCR clusters tended to co-occur in the 90 to 150 validation repertoires.

Turning to this clone: Its antigen is not identified.

Measured with immunoSEQ multiplex PCR; TCRdb has only the in-frame clones, and not every one. The repertoire holds approximately 260,000 clones, with 65% to 90% as singletons. Trimming removed 7 bases at V and 5 bases at J, with 19 bases between. Germline lookup yields CDR1 MNHNS and CDR2 SASEGT. The CDR3 extends over 15 amino acids. The chain couples TRBV6-1 to TRBJ2-3; D possibly corresponds to TRBD2 (6 bases). This clonotype originated in a woman younger than 35 in good health and CMV-seronegative. Specimen: PBMCs. The CDR3 sequence is CASIPRPGGRDTQYF. CDR3 coding DNA: TGTGCCAGCATCCCGAGGCCCGGGGGAAGAGATACGCAGTATTTT.